This TCR beta chain was captured by sequencing in a study of regulatory T cells in long-lasting Graves disease. Study-wide results and caveats: Under persistent disease, TRBV28, TRBJ1-2 and TRBJ2-5 were used preferentially.

Germline V gene data show CDR1 as MDHEN and CDR2 as SYDVKM. This CDR3 has 16 amino acids. Trimming cost V 4 bases and J 1 base; bases outside gene matches: 9. According to the study, TCR beta libraries were built with iRepertoire HTBI primers and CDR3-region Arm-PCR. Each CDR3 protein gets one entry after TCRdb re-called the multiplex PCR reads with MiXCR. The table has roughly 500,000 distinct CDR3 sequences, 22% seen once. The sample's time point: persistent/refractory GD, antithyroid drugs over 5 years with positive TRAb. Isolated PBMC RNA provided the starting material for the TCR library. Patients all came to the study from an endocrinology department in Xi'an, China. This clonotype was picked up many times. The target antigen is unknown.

The material was peripheral blood mononuclear cells (PBMCs), obtained when the disease was refractory, from a patient treated with antithyroid drugs. V and J are TRBV28 and TRBJ2-7; 8 bases map to TRBD1. The receptor was isolated from a female donor with Graves disease. The CDR3 bases are TGTGCCAGCAGTTCAGGGGGCCCCCCCACATCCTACGAGCAGTACTTC. The encoded protein is CASSSGGPPTSYEQYF.